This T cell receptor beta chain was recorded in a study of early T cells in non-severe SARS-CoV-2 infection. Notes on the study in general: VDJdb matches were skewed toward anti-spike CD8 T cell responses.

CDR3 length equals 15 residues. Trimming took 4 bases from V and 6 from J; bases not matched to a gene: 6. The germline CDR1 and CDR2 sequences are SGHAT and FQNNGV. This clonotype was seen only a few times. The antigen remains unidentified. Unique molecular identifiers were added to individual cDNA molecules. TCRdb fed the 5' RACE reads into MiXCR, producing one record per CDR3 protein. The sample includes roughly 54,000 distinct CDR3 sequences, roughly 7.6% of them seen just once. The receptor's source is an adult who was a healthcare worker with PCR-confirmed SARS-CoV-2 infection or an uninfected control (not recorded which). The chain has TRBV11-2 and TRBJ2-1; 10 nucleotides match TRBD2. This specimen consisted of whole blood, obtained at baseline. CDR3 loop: CASSSPGLAANEQFF. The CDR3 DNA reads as TGTGCCAGCAGCTCCCCCGGACTAGCGGCCAATGAGCAGTTCTTC.